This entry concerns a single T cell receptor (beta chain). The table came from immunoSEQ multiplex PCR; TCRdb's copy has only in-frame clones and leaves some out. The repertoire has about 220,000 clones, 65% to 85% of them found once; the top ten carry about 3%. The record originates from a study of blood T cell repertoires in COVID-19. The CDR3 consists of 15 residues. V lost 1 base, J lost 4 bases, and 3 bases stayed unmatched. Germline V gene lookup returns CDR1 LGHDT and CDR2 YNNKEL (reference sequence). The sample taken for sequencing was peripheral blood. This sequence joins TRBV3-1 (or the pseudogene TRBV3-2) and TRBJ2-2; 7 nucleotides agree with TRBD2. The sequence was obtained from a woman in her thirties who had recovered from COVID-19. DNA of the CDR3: TGTGCCAGCAGCCAAGCAAGCGGGGTCACCGGGGAGCTGTTTTTT. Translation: CASSQASGVTGELFF.